Sample share makes the clone carrying this T cell receptor beta chain medium-sized. What it binds is unknown. These data originate in a study of tumor-infiltrating lymphocytes in primary liver carcinoma. The wider study: The study obtained roughly 3.65 to 7.5 million productive TCRbeta reads per sample, similar across tissue types. The study, taken as a whole, reports: Compared with blood, tumor repertoires held significantly more in their top 250 clones.

The study co-extracted DNA and RNA from about 20-30 mg of unsorted bulk tissue. Resecting the tumor surgically was how the patients' primary liver carcinoma was treated. cDNA specific to TCR beta was made from 450 to 650 ng of total RNA, with a constant-region primer employed for priming. Three rounds of nested multiplex PCR with slightly modified ARM-PCR produced TCR beta libraries. TCRdb itself ran the multiplex PCR reads through MiXCR, one entry per CDR3 protein. Of approximately 88,000 distinct CDR3 sequences in the sample, 65% to 70% were seen once. The sequence derives from a man in his forties or fifties with primary liver carcinoma and hepatitis B virus infection. Sample: tumor-adjacent normal liver tissue.

As DNA, the CDR3 is TGTGCCAGCAGTCAATCGACAGGGGGCACAGATACGCAGTATTTT. This gives the protein CASSQSTGGTDTQYF. The chain combines TRBV6-1 with TRBJ2-3, with 8 bases fitting TRBD1. The CDR3 consists of 15 residues. V was pared by 5 bases and J by 1 base, with 5 bases of the junction left unmatched. Germline V gene sequence: CDR1 MNHNS, CDR2 SASEGT.